This T cell receptor beta chain was obtained from a study of spatial heterogeneity in lung cancer. As for the study in general: Any follow-up PBMC samples that were available went on to be sequenced, and the median time to follow-up was roughly two years after resection.

This clonotype appeared many times. TCRdb re-called the 5' RACE reads through MiXCR, storing one row per CDR3 protein. This table holds about 52,000 distinct CDR3 sequences, around 7% found once. V was trimmed by 1 base and J by 3 bases, leaving 4 bases between them. Germline V gene sequence: CDR1 SEHNR, CDR2 FQNEAQ (reference sequence). The CDR3 runs 12 residues. Indicated time point: blood at routine non-recurrence follow-up after resection. Sequencing covered unsorted whole RNA taken from tumor, nontumor lung or frozen PBMC. This chain joins TRBV7-9 and TRBJ2-7; D is unresolved. Sequencing used PBMCs, obtained at follow-up. This receptor was identified in a female donor with early-stage non-small cell lung cancer. CDR3 loop: CASSLGDYEQYF. The CDR3 coding sequence is TGTGCCAGCAGCTTAGGGGACTACGAGCAGTACTTC.